These 25 T cell receptor beta chains originate from one sample sequenced in a study of CXCR3-negative and CXCR3-positive naive CD8 T cells (dated by TCRdb to between 2019 and 2020). Sequencing was performed on a NextSeq 550. The Human TCR Profiling Kit (MiLaboratory) was used to make UMI-labeled 5' RACE TRB cDNA libraries. Reprocessed by TCRdb, the reads give a single entry per CDR3 protein sequence, without DNA. This sample's table carries 48,000 or so distinct CDR3 sequences. The top ten constitute 14% to 15% of the sample. The sequenced sample consisted of memory CD8+ T cells from blood. Per the publication, the cell subset or site label means: conventional CD8+ memory T cells (TMEM), sorted as controls. These receptors were obtained from a human donor in good health. Some clones in this sample may be carry-over from other donors' samples.

The rearrangement joins TRBV7-2 to TRBJ2-5; TCRdb selects TRBD2, and the lack of DNA leaves this call unchecked. Germline loops: CDR1 SGHTA, CDR2 FQGNSA. The CDR3 loop spans 16 amino acids. The CDR3 sequence is CASSFGEARGIETQYF.

This chain links TRBV12-3 or TRBV12-4 with TRBJ2-1; TCRdb's assignment of TRBD1 cannot be checked, as there is no DNA. This CDR3 is 15 amino acids long. This CDR3 is CASRWGTSSYNEQFF.

The rearrangement joins TRBV5-1 to TRBJ2-7; as DNA is missing, the TRBD2 call by TCRdb cannot be tested. This CDR3 region has 12 residues. Per germline, CDR1 SGHRS and CDR2 YFSETQ. This chain's CDR3 is CASMGPFGEQYF.

The chain has TRBV14 and TRBJ2-1; TCRdb proposes TRBD1, but this gene call is untestable without DNA. This CDR3 region has 16 residues. The germline gives CDR1 SGHDN, CDR2 FVKESK. The CDR3 loop is CASSQVPRVNFDEQFF.

The rearrangement joins TRBV7-6 to TRBJ2-1; lacking DNA, the TRBD1 call made by TCRdb goes unchecked. Germline values: CDR1 SGHVS, CDR2 FNYEAQ. This CDR3 is built from 14 residues. The CDR3 here is CASSYTGIWDEQFF.

The rearrangement joins TRBV29-1 to TRBJ2-1; as DNA is missing, the TRBD2 call by TCRdb cannot be tested. Germline V gene data show CDR1 as SQVTM and CDR2 as ANQGSEA. This CDR3 is 13 amino acids long. CDR3 protein: CSVGGGAYNEQFF.

The chain uses TRBV2 and TRBJ2-5; TCRdb indicates TRBD2, and absent DNA this call remains unverified. CDR3 length: 15 residues. The germline V gene has CDR1 SNHLY and CDR2 FYNNEI. CDR3 loop: CASSGISGPQETQYF.

The genes are TRBV21-1 and TRBJ1-5; there is no DNA to check the TCRdb D call of TRBD1. TRBV21-1 constitutes a pseudogene. The CDR3 has 15 amino acids. CDR3 loop: CASSNKGGNNQPQHF.

This chain connects TRBV28 to TRBJ2-1; without DNA, the TCRdb call of TRBD2 cannot be checked. Germline CDR1 is MDHEN and CDR2 is SYDVKM. The CDR3 covers 17 residues. CDR3 loop: CASSFSRTSGGLNEQFF.

The chain links TRBV6-6 to TRBJ2-3. The CDR3 consists of 16 residues. The germline V gene has CDR1 MNHNY and CDR2 SVGAGI (reference sequence). The CDR3: CASSYSMNPNPDTQYF.

The chain uses TRBV21-1 and TRBJ2-7. TRBV21-1 is marked as a pseudogene. The length of the CDR3 is 13 residues. The CDR3 loop is CASSKPTGYEQYF.

The chain couples TRBV4-2 to TRBJ2-1. The CDR3 has 18 residues. Germline V gene sequence: CDR1 LGHNA, CDR2 YNFKEQ. CDR3 residues: CASSQDGIGLTSYNEQFF.

This rearrangement joins TRBV29-1 to TRBJ2-7; absent DNA, TCRdb's TRBD1 call cannot be checked. The germline CDR1 and CDR2 sequences are SQVTM and ANQGSEA. The CDR3 covers 11 residues. This CDR3 reads CSSGTGDEQYF.

The chain has TRBV29-1 and TRBJ2-7; TCRdb names TRBD1, which stays unverified in the absence of DNA. CDR3 length equals 14 residues. The V gene's germline CDR1 is SQVTM and CDR2 ANQGSEA. The CDR3 protein is CSVEDPGQGYEQYF.

In terms of frequency, this clonotype is medium-sized (0.01 to 0.1%). The chain carries TRBV5-8 and TRBJ2-7. CDR1 and CDR2 from the germline V gene are SGHTS and YDEGEE. The CDR3 has 14 amino acids. The CDR3 spells CASSLSDGTYEQYF.

The chain couples TRBV20-1 to TRBJ1-2; TCRdb designates TRBD1, a call that cannot be tested without DNA. The CDR3 contains 16 residues. Germline V gene data show CDR1 as DFQATT and CDR2 as SNEGSKA (reference sequence). CDR3 region: CSAEGQANYQPYGYTF.

This chain connects TRBV7-6 to TRBJ2-2; TCRdb outputs TRBD2, but without DNA this stays unchecked. Germline lookup yields CDR1 SGHVS and CDR2 FNYEAQ. The CDR3 contains 22 residues. The CDR3 is CASSNPGQGGDIAGADTGELFF. Full variable domain (remainder filled in from reference TRBV7-6 and TRBJ2-2): GAGVSQSPRYKVTKRGQDVALRCDPISGHVSLYWYRQALGQGPEFLTYFNYEAQQDKSGLPNDRFSAERPEGSISTLTIQRTEQRDSAMYRCASSNPGQGGDIAGADTGELFFGEGSRLTVL.

This chain joins TRBV5-6 and TRBJ2-1. Per germline, CDR1 SGHDT and CDR2 YYEEEE. This CDR3 comprises 13 residues. CDR3 sequence: CASSLPGRNEQFF.

The chain joins TRBV7-6 to TRBJ2-2; TCRdb's D gene call, TRBD2, goes unchecked for lack of DNA. CDR1 and CDR2 (germline): SGHVS, FNYEAQ. There are 16 residues in the CDR3. CDR3 in amino acids: CASSRRTAQSAGELFF.

The chain recombines TRBV6-4 with TRBJ2-1; TCRdb selects TRBD1, and the lack of DNA leaves this call unchecked. CDR1 is MRHNA and CDR2 is SNTAGT in the germline V gene. The CDR3 is made up of 15 amino acids. CDR3 in amino acids: CASSDLQGGGNEQLF.

This chain links TRBV28 with TRBJ1-5; there is no DNA to check the TCRdb D call of TRBD1. CDR1 is MDHEN, CDR2 SYDVKM, per germline. This CDR3 contains 14 residues. The CDR3 loop reads CASSLTRGDQPQHF.

The CDR3 sequence is CASSQEDGLSYEQYF. This chain uses TRBV4-3 with TRBJ2-7; the TCRdb call, TRBD2, lacks DNA for checking. The CDR3 has 15 amino acids. CDR1 and CDR2 (germline): LGHNA, YSLEER.

This chain uses TRBV14 with TRBJ2-7. The germline gives CDR1 SGHDN, CDR2 FVKESK. The CDR3 is made up of 15 amino acids. The CDR3 sequence: CASRPQDQASYEQYF. The whole variable domain, remainder taken from reference TRBV14 and TRBJ2-7, is EAGVTQFPSHSVIEKGQTVTLRCDPISGHDNLYWYRRVMGKEIKFLLHFVKESKQDESGMPNNRFLAERTGGTYSTLKVQPAELEDSGVYFCASRPQDQASYEQYFGPGTRLTVT.

The CDR3 spells CASSRDREVQTQYF. The J gene is TRBJ2-5, the V gene TRBV6-1; the D call of TRBD1 rests on TCRdb alone, since no DNA is present to check it. From germline, CDR1 is MNHNS and CDR2 SASEGT. This CDR3 spans 14 amino acids.

This chain uses TRBV20-1 with TRBJ2-1; TCRdb reports TRBD1, a call that lacks DNA to check it against. CDR3 length: 11 amino acids. Per germline, CDR1 DFQATT and CDR2 SNEGSKA (reference sequence). The CDR3 is CSVSEDSPEFF.